The 3 T cell receptor beta chains below come from one sample, sequenced in a study of high-grade serous ovarian cancer treatment subgroups. The repertoire was sequenced with immunoSEQ multiplex PCR; TCRdb's copy has only in-frame clones and lacks some. The sample contains about 8,000 clones, 62% of which appear only once. Tumor samples were taken before definitive surgery or chemotherapy. The sequenced sample consisted of tumor tissue. The receptors come from a human donor with high-grade serous ovarian cancer.

The chain employs TRBV27 and TRBJ1-5; D remains unclear. This CDR3 spans 15 amino acids. Germline lookup yields CDR1 MNHEY and CDR2 SMNVEV (reference sequence). V gave up 6 bases and J gave up 0 bases, with 12 bases separating them. CDR3 sequence reads: CASRSQDLSNQPQHF. The CDR3 region has the DNA TGTGCCAGCAGGTCCCAGGACCTTAGCAATCAGCCCCAGCATTTT.

The rearrangement links TRBV2 to TRBJ2-7; D possibly uses TRBD1 or TRBD2 (6 bases each). This CDR3 has 14 amino acids. CDR1 and CDR2 from the germline V gene are SNHLY and FYNNEI. The V end lost 7 bases, the J end lost 5 bases, and 18 bases lay between the germline ends. CDR3 amino acids: CASTLEGGSHEQYF. DNA for the CDR3: TGTGCCAGCACCTTGGAGGGGGGAAGCCACGAGCAGTACTTC.

The chain combines TRBV4-3 with TRBJ2-3; 12 nucleotides line up with TRBD2. CDR3 length equals 18 residues. Germline-derived CDR1 and CDR2 are LGHNA and YSLEER. The J segment lost 5 bases and the V segment lost 1 base, leaving 10 bases of the junction unmatched. CDR3 DNA: TGCGCCAGCAGCCAAGCGCCGGTTCTAGCGGGAGGGCAAGATACGCAGTATTTT. Protein sequence: CASSQAPVLAGGQDTQYF.